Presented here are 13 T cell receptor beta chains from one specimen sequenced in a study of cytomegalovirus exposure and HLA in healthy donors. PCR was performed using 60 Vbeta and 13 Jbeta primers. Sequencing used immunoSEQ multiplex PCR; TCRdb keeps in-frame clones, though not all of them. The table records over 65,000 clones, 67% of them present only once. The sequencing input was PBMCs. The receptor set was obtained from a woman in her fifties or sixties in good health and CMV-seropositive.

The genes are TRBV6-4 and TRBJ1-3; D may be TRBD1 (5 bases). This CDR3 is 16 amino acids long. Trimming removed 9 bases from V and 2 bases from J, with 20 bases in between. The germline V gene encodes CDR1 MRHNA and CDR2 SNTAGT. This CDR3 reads CARYQKYRLTGNTIYF. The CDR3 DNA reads TGTGCCAGATATCAGAAATACAGGCTGACTGGAAACACCATATATTTT.

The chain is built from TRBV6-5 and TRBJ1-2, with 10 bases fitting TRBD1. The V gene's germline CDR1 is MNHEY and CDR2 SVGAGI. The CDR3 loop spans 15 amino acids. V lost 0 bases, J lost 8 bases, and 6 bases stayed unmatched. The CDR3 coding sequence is TGTGCCAGCAGTTACTCGAGACAGGGGGCCGGCGGCTACACCTTC. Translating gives CASSYSRQGAGGYTF.

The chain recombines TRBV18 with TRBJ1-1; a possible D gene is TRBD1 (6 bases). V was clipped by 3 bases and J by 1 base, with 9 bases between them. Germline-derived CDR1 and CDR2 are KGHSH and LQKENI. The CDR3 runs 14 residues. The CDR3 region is CASSPRTENTEAFF. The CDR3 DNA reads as TGTGCCAGCTCACCGAGGACAGAGAACACTGAAGCTTTCTTT.

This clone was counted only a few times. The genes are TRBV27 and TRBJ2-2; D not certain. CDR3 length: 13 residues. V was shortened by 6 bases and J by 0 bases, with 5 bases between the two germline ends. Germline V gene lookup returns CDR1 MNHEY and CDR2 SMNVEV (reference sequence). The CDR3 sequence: CASSPTNTGELFF. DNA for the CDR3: TGTGCCAGCAGCCCCACGAACACCGGGGAGCTGTTTTTT.

For the CDR3, the DNA is TGTGCCAGCAGCTTAATAACAGGGGGGAATCAGCCCCAGCATTTT. Residues: CASSLITGGNQPQHF. The chain is built from TRBV27 and TRBJ1-5, with 8 bases lining up with TRBD1. Germline values: CDR1 MNHEY, CDR2 SMNVEV (reference sequence). The CDR3 totals 15 residues. The V segment lost 6 bases and the J segment 4 bases; nucleotides outside the gene matches: 8.

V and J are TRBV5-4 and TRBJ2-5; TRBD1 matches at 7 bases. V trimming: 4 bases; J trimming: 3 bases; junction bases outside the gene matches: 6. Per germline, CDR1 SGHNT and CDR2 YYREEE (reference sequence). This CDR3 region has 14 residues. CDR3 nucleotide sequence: TGTGCCAGCAGCGTTAAGGACAGGAAAGAGACCCAGTACTTC. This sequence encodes CASSVKDRKETQYF.

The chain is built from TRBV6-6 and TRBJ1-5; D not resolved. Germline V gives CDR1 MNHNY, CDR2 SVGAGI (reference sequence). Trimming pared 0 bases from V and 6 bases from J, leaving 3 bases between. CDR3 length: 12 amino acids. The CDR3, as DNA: TGTGCCAGCAGTTACTCGAGTCAGCCCCAGCATTTT. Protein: CASSYSSQPQHF.

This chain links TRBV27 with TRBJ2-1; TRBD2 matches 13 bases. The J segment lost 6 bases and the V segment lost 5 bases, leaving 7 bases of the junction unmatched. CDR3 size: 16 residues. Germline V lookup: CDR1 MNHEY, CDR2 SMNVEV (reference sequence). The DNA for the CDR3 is TGTGCCAGCAGTATCGGGACTAGCGGGGTCCTCAATGAGCAGTTCTTC. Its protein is CASSIGTSGVLNEQFF.

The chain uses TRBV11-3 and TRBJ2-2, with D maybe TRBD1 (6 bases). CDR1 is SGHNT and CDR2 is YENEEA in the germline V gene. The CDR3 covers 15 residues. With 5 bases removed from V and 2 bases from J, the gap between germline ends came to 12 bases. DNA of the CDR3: TGTGCCAGCAGCCCCCGGGACACTAACACCGGGGAGCTGTTTTTT. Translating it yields CASSPRDTNTGELFF.

CDR3 bases: TGCGCCAGCAGCCAAGAACTAGCGGGGGGGGAGACAGATACGCAGTATTTT. Residues: CASSQELAGGETDTQYF. The genes are TRBV4-1 and TRBJ2-3; 13 nucleotides agree with TRBD2. Germline-derived CDR1 and CDR2 are MGHRA and YSYEKL. The CDR3 is made up of 17 amino acids. J lost 3 bases, V lost 0 bases, and 3 bases had no gene match.

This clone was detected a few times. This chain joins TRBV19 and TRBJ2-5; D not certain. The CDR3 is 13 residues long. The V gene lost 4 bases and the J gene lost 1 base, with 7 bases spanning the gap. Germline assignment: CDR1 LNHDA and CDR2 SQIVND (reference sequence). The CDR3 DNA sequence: TGTGCCAGTAGTACCGCTAGCCAAGAGACCCAGTACTTC. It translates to CASSTASQETQYF.

The CDR3 region has the DNA TGTGCCAGCAGGGGCATTCTACTGAATCCCCTCCACTTT. This sequence encodes CASRGILLNPLHF. The V gene is TRBV2, the J gene TRBJ1-6; no clear D. The CDR3 spans 13 residues. V lost 6 bases and J 13 bases, leaving 16 bases between the germline ends. Per the germline V gene, CDR1 is SNHLY and CDR2 is FYNNEI. Drawing the rest from reference TRBV2 and TRBJ1-6, the complete variable domain is EPEVTQTPSHQVTQMGQEVILRCVPISNHLYFYWYRQILGQKVEFLVSFYNNEISEKSEIFDDQFSVERPDGSNFTLKIRSTKLEDSAMYFCASRGILLNPLHFGNGTRLTVT.

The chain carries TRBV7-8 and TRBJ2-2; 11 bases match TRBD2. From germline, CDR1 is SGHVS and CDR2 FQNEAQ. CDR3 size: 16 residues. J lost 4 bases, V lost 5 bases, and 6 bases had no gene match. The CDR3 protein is CASSPIAGGVTGELFF. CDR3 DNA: TGTGCCAGCAGCCCTATAGCGGGGGGGGTCACCGGGGAGCTGTTTTTT.